Sequencing of this T cell receptor beta chain was carried out in a study of cytomegalovirus exposure and HLA in healthy donors. The wider study: The same platform used for the roughly 600 first-cohort repertoires was also used for the 95 to 150 validation repertoires, as a later analysis reported.

Study-level results: It was approximately 150 TCR beta chains that were listed as cytomegalovirus-associated. The tendency of first-cohort TCR clusters to co-occur in the 120 validation repertoires was identified by a subsequent analysis.

Notes on this clone: Its antigen is currently unknown.

Produced via immunoSEQ multiplex PCR; TCRdb's table is partial and in-frame only. The sample lists 150,000 to 200,000 clones; about 86% were seen once. The source is a woman under 30 in good health and CMV-seropositive. Material for sequencing was PBMCs.

The CDR3 DNA sequence: TGTGCCAGCTCTCGGCAGGGGGAGAATGAAAAACTGTTTTTT. This encodes CASSRQGENEKLFF. The chain couples TRBV18 to TRBJ1-4; TRBD1 agrees at 7 bases. CDR1 is KGHSH, CDR2 LQKENI, per germline. J lost 5 bases, V lost 6 bases, and 6 bases had no gene match. The CDR3 covers 14 residues.